Given below is one T cell receptor (beta chain) in context. The antigen is undetermined. CDR3 size: 13 residues. Trimming shortened V by 5 bases and J by 3 bases, and 11 bases separated the two germline ends. Germline CDR1 reads KGHSH; CDR2 reads LQKENI. Synthesis of TCR cDNA relied on 5'RACE template switching, which attached a universal primer site and UMIs. TCRdb independently ran MiXCR on the 5' RACE reads; one entry per CDR3 protein. The data contain under 600,000 distinct CDR3 sequences, just over 20% of them singletons. The record originates from a study of T cells after yellow fever vaccination. Regarding the study as a whole: Repertoires obtained by FACS sorting could include abundant clonotypes that entered as contaminants from the bulk population.

The TCR comes from a man aged 18 to 35 who received the YFV17D yellow fever vaccine. This chain connects TRBV18 to TRBJ2-7, with D possibly matching TRBD1 (6 bases). The sample in question was PBMCs, obtained 21 days after the first yellow fever vaccination. This CDR3 is CASSVTGDYEQYF. The CDR3, as DNA: TGTGCCAGCTCAGTGACAGGAGACTACGAGCAGTACTTC.